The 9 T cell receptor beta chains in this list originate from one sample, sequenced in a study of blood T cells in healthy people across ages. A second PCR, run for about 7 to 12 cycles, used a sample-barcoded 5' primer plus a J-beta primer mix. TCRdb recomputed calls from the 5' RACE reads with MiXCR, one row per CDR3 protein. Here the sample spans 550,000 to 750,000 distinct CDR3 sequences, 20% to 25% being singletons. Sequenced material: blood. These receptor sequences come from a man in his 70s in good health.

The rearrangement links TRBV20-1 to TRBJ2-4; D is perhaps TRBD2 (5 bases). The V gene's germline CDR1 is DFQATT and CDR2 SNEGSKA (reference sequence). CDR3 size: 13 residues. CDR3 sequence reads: CRVRDLAKNIQYF. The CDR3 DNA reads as TGCAGAGTCCGGGATCTAGCCAAAAACATTCAGTACTTC.

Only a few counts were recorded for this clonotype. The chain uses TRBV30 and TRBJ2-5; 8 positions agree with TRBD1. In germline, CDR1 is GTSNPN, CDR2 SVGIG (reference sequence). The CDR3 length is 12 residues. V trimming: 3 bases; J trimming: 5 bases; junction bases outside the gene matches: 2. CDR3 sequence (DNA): TGTGCCTGGAGCACAGGGGGGGAGACCCAGTACTTC. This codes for CAWSTGGETQYF.

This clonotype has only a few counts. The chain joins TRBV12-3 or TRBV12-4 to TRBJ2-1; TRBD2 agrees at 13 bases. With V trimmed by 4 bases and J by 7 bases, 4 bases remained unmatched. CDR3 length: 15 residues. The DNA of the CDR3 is TGTGCCAGCAGTTCACTAGCGGGAGGGTGGAATGAGCAGTTCTTC. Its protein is CASSSLAGGWNEQFF.

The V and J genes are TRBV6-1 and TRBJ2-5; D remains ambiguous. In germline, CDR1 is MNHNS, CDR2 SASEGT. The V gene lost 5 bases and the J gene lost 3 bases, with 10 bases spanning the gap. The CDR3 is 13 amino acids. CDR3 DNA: TGTGCCAGCAGTTCAACTACAGAAGAGACCCAGTACTTC. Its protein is CASSSTTEETQYF.

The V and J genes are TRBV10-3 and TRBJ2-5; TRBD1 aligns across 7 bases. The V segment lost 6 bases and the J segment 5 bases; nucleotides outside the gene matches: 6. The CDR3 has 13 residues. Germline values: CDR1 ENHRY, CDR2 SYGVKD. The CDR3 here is CAISVDRRETQYF. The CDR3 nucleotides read TGTGCCATCAGCGTGGACAGGAGGGAGACCCAGTACTTC.

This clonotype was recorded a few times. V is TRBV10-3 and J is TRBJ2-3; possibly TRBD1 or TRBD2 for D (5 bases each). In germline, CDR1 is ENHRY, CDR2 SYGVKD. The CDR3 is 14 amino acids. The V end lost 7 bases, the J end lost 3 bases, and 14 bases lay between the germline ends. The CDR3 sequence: CAIKLDGTTDTQYF. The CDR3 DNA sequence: TGTGCCATCAAACTAGATGGGACGACAGATACGCAGTATTTT.

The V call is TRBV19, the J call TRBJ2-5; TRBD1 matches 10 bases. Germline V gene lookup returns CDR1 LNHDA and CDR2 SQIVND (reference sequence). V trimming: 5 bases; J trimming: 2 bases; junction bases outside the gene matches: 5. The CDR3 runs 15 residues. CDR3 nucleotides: TGTGCCAGTAGTCTCCGGGACAGGGGACAAGAGACCCAGTACTTC. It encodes CASSLRDRGQETQYF.

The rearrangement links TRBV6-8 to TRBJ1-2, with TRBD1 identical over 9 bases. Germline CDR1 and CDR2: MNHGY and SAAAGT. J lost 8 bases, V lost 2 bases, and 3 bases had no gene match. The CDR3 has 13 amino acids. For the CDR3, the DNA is TGTGCCAGCAGTTACGGGACAGGGAAGGGCTACACCTTC. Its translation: CASSYGTGKGYTF.

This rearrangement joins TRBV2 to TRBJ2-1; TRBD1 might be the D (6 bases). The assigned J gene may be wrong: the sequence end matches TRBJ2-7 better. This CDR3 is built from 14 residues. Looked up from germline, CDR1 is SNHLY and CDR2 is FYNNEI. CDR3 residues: CASSFKQGYYEQYF. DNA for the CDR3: TGTGCCAGCAGTTTCAAACAGGGATATTACGAGCAGTACTTC.